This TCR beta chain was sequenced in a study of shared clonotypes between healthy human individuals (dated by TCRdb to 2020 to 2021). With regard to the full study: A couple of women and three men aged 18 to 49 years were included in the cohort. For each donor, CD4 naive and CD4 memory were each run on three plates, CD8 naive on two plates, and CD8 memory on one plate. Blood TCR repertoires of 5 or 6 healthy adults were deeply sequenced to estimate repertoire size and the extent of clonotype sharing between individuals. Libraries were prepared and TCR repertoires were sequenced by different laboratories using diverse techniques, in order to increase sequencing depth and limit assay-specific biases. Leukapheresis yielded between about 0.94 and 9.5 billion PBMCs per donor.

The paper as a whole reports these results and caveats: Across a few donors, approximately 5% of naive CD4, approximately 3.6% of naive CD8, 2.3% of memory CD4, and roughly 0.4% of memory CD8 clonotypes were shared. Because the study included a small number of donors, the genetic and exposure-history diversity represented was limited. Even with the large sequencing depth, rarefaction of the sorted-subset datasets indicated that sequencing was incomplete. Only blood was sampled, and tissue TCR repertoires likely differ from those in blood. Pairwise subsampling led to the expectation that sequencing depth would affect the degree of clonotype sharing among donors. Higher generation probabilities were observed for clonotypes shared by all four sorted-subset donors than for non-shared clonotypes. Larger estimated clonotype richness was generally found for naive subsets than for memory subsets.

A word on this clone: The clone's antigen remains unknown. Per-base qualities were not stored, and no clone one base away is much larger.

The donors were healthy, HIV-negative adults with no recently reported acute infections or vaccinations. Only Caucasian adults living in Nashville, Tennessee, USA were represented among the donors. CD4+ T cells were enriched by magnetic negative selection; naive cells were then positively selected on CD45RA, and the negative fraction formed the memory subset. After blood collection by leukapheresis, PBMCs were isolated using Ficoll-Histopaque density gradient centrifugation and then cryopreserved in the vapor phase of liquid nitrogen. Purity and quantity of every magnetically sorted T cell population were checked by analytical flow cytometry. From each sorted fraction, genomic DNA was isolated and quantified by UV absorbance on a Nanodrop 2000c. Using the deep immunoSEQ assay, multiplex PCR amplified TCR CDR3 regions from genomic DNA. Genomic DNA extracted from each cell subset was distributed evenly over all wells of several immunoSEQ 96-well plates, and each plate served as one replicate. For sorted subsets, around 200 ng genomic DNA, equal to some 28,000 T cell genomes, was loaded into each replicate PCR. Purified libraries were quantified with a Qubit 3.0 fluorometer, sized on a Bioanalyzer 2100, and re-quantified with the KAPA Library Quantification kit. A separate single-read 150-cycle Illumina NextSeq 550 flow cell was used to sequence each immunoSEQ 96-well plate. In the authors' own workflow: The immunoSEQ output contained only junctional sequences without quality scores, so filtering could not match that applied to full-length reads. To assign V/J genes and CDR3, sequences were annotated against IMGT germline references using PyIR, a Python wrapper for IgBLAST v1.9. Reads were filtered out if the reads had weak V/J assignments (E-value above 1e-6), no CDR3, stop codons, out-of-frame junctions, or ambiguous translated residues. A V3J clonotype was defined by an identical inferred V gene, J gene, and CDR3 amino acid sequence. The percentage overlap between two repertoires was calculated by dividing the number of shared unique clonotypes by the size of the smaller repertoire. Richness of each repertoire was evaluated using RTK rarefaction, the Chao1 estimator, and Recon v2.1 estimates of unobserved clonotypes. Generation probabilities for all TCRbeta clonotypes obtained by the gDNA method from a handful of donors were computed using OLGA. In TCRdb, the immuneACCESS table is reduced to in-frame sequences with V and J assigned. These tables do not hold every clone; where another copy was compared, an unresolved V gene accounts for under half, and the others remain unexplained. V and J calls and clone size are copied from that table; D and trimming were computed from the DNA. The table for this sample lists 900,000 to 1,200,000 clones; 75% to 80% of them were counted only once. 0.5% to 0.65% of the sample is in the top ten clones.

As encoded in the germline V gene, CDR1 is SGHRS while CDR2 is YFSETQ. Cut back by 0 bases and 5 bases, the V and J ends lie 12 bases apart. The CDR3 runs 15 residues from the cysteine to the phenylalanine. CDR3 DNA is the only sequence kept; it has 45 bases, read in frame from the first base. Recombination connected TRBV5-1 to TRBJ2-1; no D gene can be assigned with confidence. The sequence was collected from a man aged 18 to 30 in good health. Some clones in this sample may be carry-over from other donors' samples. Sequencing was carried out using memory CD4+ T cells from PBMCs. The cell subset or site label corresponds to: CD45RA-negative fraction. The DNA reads TGCGCCAGCAGCTTGGCCAATCCTACCCACAATGAGCAGTTCTTC. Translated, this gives CASSLANPTHNEQFF. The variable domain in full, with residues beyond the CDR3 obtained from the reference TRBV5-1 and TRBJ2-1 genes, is KAGVTQTPRYLIKTRGQQVTLSCSPISGHRSVSWYQQTPGQGLQFLFEYFSETQRNKGNFPGRFSGRQFSNSRSEMNVSTLELGDSALYLCASSLANPTHNEQFFGPGTRLTVL.